One sample yielded the 22 T cell receptor beta chains listed below, sequenced in a study of T cells in Graves' hyperthyroidism and ophthalmopathy. Researchers took RNA transcripts and amplified the TCR beta CDR3 regions from them. The HTBI primer set drove a first-round RT-PCR of the TCR CDR3. TCRdb re-derived calls from the multiplex PCR reads in MiXCR, one entry per CDR3 protein. The data show under 550,000 distinct CDR3 sequences, roughly an eighth seen once. The sequenced sample was blood. All receptors derive from a woman in her late teens or twenties with Graves' hyperthyroidism.

This clonotype was observed a handful of times. The rearrangement joins TRBV29-1 to TRBJ2-1; D gene unclear. CDR3 length equals 11 residues. Germline CDR1 reads SQVTM; CDR2 reads ANQGSEA. Trimming shortened V by 7 bases and J by 5 bases, and 9 bases separated the two germline ends. The CDR3 region has the DNA TGCAGCGATAGCTATCACAATGAGCAGTTCTTC. Protein sequence: CSDSYHNEQFF.

In its sample, this clonotype was seen a few times. The rearrangement links TRBV14 to TRBJ2-7, with D possibly matching TRBD1 (5 bases). The V gene lost 5 bases and the J gene lost 6 bases, with 20 bases spanning the gap. Germline loops: CDR1 SGHDN, CDR2 FVKESK. The CDR3 totals 15 residues. The CDR3 reads CASSASRGWSGEQYF. The CDR3 region has the DNA TGTGCCAGCAGCGCCTCTAGGGGATGGTCTGGCGAGCAGTACTTC.

This clonotype was observed a handful of times. This chain links TRBV5-1 with TRBJ1-2; 11 nucleotides line up with TRBD1. CDR1 SGHRS and CDR2 YFSETQ come from the germline V gene. V was clipped by 3 bases and J by 3 bases; unmatched bases: 4. The CDR3 has 15 amino acids. The CDR3 DNA follows: TGCGCCAGCAGCTGGACAGGGGGCGCTGACTATGGCTACACCTTC. Translated, it gives CASSWTGGADYGYTF.

This clonotype showed up just a few times. The rearrangement links TRBV3-1 to TRBJ2-1; TRBD1 is a possible D gene (6 bases). Trimming removed 0 bases at V and 3 bases at J, with 12 bases between. This CDR3 is built from 16 residues. Germline CDR1 and CDR2: LGHDT and YNNKEL (reference sequence). The CDR3 protein is CASSQEDRIYYNEQFF. The CDR3 region has the DNA TGTGCCAGCAGCCAAGAGGACAGAATATACTACAATGAGCAGTTCTTC.

This clonotype turned up a few times. The CDR3 DNA reads TGCGCCAGCAGCCAAGAGTGGCAGGGGAACCAGCCCCAGCATTTT. This gives the protein CASSQEWQGNQPQHF. V and J are TRBV4-1 and TRBJ1-5; D perhaps matches TRBD1 (6 bases). Germline lookup yields CDR1 MGHRA and CDR2 YSYEKL. Trimming left V 0 bases short and J 7 bases short, with 13 bases between. This CDR3 has 15 amino acids.

This clonotype was recorded at least ten times. The V call is TRBV28, the J call TRBJ1-2; 9 bases match TRBD1. Unmatched junction bases numbered 4, after V lost 4 bases and J lost 7 bases. The CDR3 runs 13 residues. Looked up from germline, CDR1 is MDHEN and CDR2 is SYDVKM. The CDR3 DNA is TGTGCCAGCAGTTGGACAGGGGAGGGTGGCTACACCTTC. Residues: CASSWTGEGGYTF.

In its sample, this clonotype was seen a few times. This rearrangement joins TRBV5-6 to TRBJ2-5, with D perhaps TRBD2 (5 bases). Germline V gives CDR1 SGHDT, CDR2 YYEEEE. Trimming stripped 1 base from V and 2 bases from J, with 9 bases between. The CDR3 is 14 residues long. The CDR3 DNA reads TGTGCCAGCAGCTTGAGTACGGGACAAGAGACCCAGTACTTC. This sequence encodes CASSLSTGQETQYF.

This clonotype was found many times. The chain recombines TRBV19 with TRBJ2-1, with a tentative D call TRBD2 (6 bases). Trimming took off 5 bases at V and 6 bases at J, with 11 bases between the two ends. The length of the CDR3 is 13 residues. Per germline, CDR1 LNHDA and CDR2 SQIVND (reference sequence). The CDR3: CASSRDWGNEQFF. In DNA form, the CDR3 reads TGTGCCAGTAGTCGGGACTGGGGCAATGAGCAGTTCTTC.

The V and J genes are TRBV30 and TRBJ1-2, with D possibly matching TRBD1 (6 bases). The CDR3 sequence is 13 residues long. Germline V gene lookup returns CDR1 GTSNPN and CDR2 SVGIG (reference sequence). Trimming removed 5 bases from V and 4 bases from J, with 14 bases in between. The CDR3 DNA sequence: TGTGCCTGGGACTTACAGGGAGGCTATGGCTACACCTTC. Its translation is CAWDLQGGYGYTF.

Note on this clonotype: At one end the junction does not follow the germline gene, possibly because of a read error. The V call is TRBV18, the J call TRBJ1-1; D is possibly TRBD1 (6 bases). Looked up from germline, CDR1 is KGHSH and CDR2 is LQKENI. This CDR3 contains 14 residues. In nucleotides, the CDR3 is TGTGCCAGCTCCCCACAGGGCCCGAACACTGAAGCTTTCTTT. Translation gives CASSPQGPNTEAFF.

This clonotype has at least ten counts. The J gene is TRBJ1-1, the V gene TRBV29-1; unclear D gene. Germline V gives CDR1 SQVTM, CDR2 ANQGSEA. Trimming shortened V by 7 bases and J by 7 bases, and 10 bases separated the two germline ends. This CDR3 spans 10 amino acids. The CDR3 sequence is CSAAGYEAFF. The CDR3 DNA is TGCAGCGCCGCAGGTTATGAAGCTTTCTTT.

This clonotype was counted many times. This chain links TRBV12-3 or TRBV12-4 with TRBJ1-1, with a possible D match to TRBD1 (5 bases). The CDR3 spans 14 residues. V was shortened by 3 bases and J by 4 bases, with 12 bases between the two germline ends. The CDR3 spells CASSFRGGSTEAFF. CDR3 nucleotides: TGTGCCAGCAGTTTTCGGGGGGGGTCCACTGAAGCTTTCTTT.

This clonotype was seen more than once but under ten times. This rearrangement joins TRBV9 to TRBJ1-3; TRBD1 is a possible D gene (5 bases). The germline V gene encodes CDR1 SGDLS and CDR2 YYNGEE. The CDR3 runs 16 residues. Trimming left V 4 bases short and J 3 bases short, with 17 bases between. As DNA, the CDR3 is TGTGCCAGCAGCCCCACTCGGGGGGATTTTGGAAACACCATATATTTT. Translation gives CASSPTRGDFGNTIYF.

This clonotype was seen many times. The chain is built from TRBV11-2 and TRBJ2-1, with TRBD2 identical over 10 bases. This CDR3 contains 15 residues. The germline CDR1 and CDR2 sequences are SGHAT and FQNNGV. The J segment lost 9 bases and the V segment lost 0 bases, leaving 5 bases of the junction unmatched. The CDR3 sequence: CASSLESGRASEQFF. CDR3 DNA: TGTGCCAGCAGCTTAGAGAGCGGGAGGGCTAGTGAGCAGTTCTTC.

This clonotype was observed at least ten times. This chain links TRBV7-9 with TRBJ2-7; D is undetermined. The germline V gene has CDR1 SEHNR and CDR2 FQNEAQ (reference sequence). Trimming shortened V by 1 base and J by 0 bases, and 7 bases separated the two germline ends. The CDR3 has 14 amino acids. CDR3 protein: CASSLVGNSYEQYF. The CDR3 bases are TGTGCCAGCAGCTTAGTCGGAAACTCCTACGAGCAGTACTTC.

The sample holds many counts of this clonotype. The chain has TRBV2 and TRBJ2-1; TRBD2 matches 11 bases. The CDR3 totals 22 residues. V shed 6 bases and J 4 bases; nucleotides not matched to a gene: 26. CDR1 is SNHLY, CDR2 FYNNEI, per germline. CDR3: CASRGTPGGGLAAIKTYNEQFF. The CDR3 bases are TGTGCCAGCAGAGGCACACCTGGGGGGGGACTAGCGGCAATTAAAACTTACAATGAGCAGTTCTTC. The variable domain in full, with the rest retrieved from reference TRBV2 and TRBJ2-1, is EPEVTQTPSHQVTQMGQEVILRCVPISNHLYFYWYRQILGQKVEFLVSFYNNEISEKSEIFDDQFSVERPDGSNFTLKIRSTKLEDSAMYFCASRGTPGGGLAAIKTYNEQFFGPGTRLTVL.

This clonotype was seen ten or more times. This chain connects TRBV28 to TRBJ2-1; TRBD2 agrees at 11 bases. The germline V gene has CDR1 MDHEN and CDR2 SYDVKM. V lost 6 bases and J lost 2; bases outside the gene matches: 3. There are 15 residues in the CDR3. The CDR3 region has the DNA TGTGCCAGCAGGGGGACTAGCGGTCCCTACAATGAGCAGTTCTTC. Translation gives CASRGTSGPYNEQFF.

This chain uses TRBV6-1 with TRBJ2-1; TRBD2 matches 10 bases. V was pared by 6 bases and J by 6 bases, with 8 bases of the junction left unmatched. This CDR3 is built from 15 residues. Germline V gene sequence: CDR1 MNHNS, CDR2 SASEGT. CDR3 protein: CASRGLAGVRNEQFF. The CDR3 DNA is TGTGCCAGCAGGGGCCTAGCGGGAGTCCGCAATGAGCAGTTCTTC.

This clonotype was counted at least ten times. The rearrangement joins TRBV5-1 to TRBJ2-1; 10 bases match TRBD2. V lost 3 bases, J lost 7 bases, and 4 bases stayed unmatched. Germline-derived CDR1 and CDR2 are SGHRS and YFSETQ. The CDR3 loop spans 14 amino acids. The CDR3 sequence: CASSSSGSRNEQFF. As DNA, the CDR3 is TGCGCCAGCAGCTCTAGCGGGAGTAGGAATGAGCAGTTCTTC. The full variable domain, with the rest looked up from reference TRBV5-1 and TRBJ2-1, is KAGVTQTPRYLIKTRGQQVTLSCSPISGHRSVSWYQQTPGQGLQFLFEYFSETQRNKGNFPGRFSGRQFSNSRSEMNVSTLELGDSALYLCASSSSGSRNEQFFGPGTRLTVL.

The chain couples TRBV10-3 to TRBJ2-2, with 7 bases fitting TRBD1. This CDR3 has 16 residues. Germline CDR1 ENHRY, CDR2 SYGVKD. V was pared by 2 bases and J by 6 bases, with 9 bases of the junction left unmatched. The CDR3 loop reads CAISERGQTLPGELFF. In DNA, the CDR3 is TGTGCCATCAGTGAGAGGGGACAGACTCTACCCGGGGAGCTGTTTTTT.

The chain carries TRBV20-1 and TRBJ1-1, with D tentatively TRBD1 (6 bases). The CDR3 is 13 amino acids. Germline V gives CDR1 DFQATT, CDR2 SNEGSKA (reference sequence). V lost 2 bases, J lost 1 base, and 8 bases lay in between. The CDR3 coding sequence is TGCAGTGCTAGACGACAGGCGAACACTGAAGCTTTCTTT. Translation gives CSARRQANTEAFF.

The CDR3 protein is CASSDSIGGLADTQYF. CDR3 coding DNA: TGCGCCAGCAGTGATTCGATAGGGGGGTTAGCAGATACGCAGTATTTT. This rearrangement joins TRBV10-2 to TRBJ2-3, with D perhaps matching TRBD1 or TRBD2 (6 bases each). CDR1 WSHSY and CDR2 SAAADI come from the germline V gene. V was trimmed by 3 bases and J by 4 bases, leaving 17 bases between them. This CDR3 spans 16 amino acids.